Listed below are T cell receptor beta chains from one sample, sequenced in a study of monozygotic twins with inflammatory bowel disease. Using the 5' RACE reads, TCRdb records one entry per CDR3 protein without DNA. This specimen shows roughly 150,000 distinct CDR3 sequences; the ten leading clones hold 2.8%. The sequencing input was blood. The source of these receptors is a human donor with ulcerative colitis or Crohn's disease, or a healthy co-twin of an affected twin (not recorded which). CDR3s include the opening cysteine and the closing phenylalanine or tryptophan.

V gene	J gene	CDR3 length	CDR3 protein
TRBV11-1	TRBJ2-1	13	CASSLLGRNEQFF
TRBV4-3	TRBJ2-5	16	CASSQDLDGVRQTQYF
TRBV6-2/TRBV6-3	TRBJ1-1	17	CASSPLKGRTLNTEAFF
TRBV7-3	TRBJ2-3	16	CASSWSSGRGADTQYF
TRBV6-6	TRBJ2-7	14	CASRLAGGVYEQYF
TRBV28	TRBJ2-3	16	CASSSLGRERADTQYF
TRBV11-3	TRBJ1-5	15	CASSSQGVGNQPQHF
TRBV7-2	TRBJ2-7	14	CASSPFGGSYEQYF
TRBV12-3/TRBV12-4	TRBJ2-1	17	CASSLASNLEGYNEQFF
TRBV7-9	TRBJ2-3	16	CASSTVNGGPTDTQYF
TRBV3-1	TRBJ2-7	16	CASSSLSGVSSYEQYF
TRBV20-1	TRBJ2-4	14	CSARESGRLNIQYF
TRBV5-1	TRBJ1-1	14	CASSLRALEAEAFF
TRBV24-1	TRBJ1-1	13	CATRDRGGTGAFF
TRBV6-2/TRBV6-3	TRBJ1-5	13	CASSLSGVQPQHF
TRBV12-3/TRBV12-4	TRBJ1-6	15	CASSLEGTGDSPLHF
TRBV4-1	TRBJ1-1	14	CASSQRGRSSEAFF
TRBV5-1	TRBJ1-1	12	CASGWTATEAFF
TRBV20-1	TRBJ2-1	15	CSASWGPISYNEQFF
TRBV6-1	TRBJ2-3	15	CASSEAPGQGDTQYF
TRBV9	TRBJ1-1	14	CASTRQGRDTEAFF
TRBV20-1	TRBJ2-3	14	CSASGTRGPDTQYF
TRBV5-6	TRBJ2-3	21	CASSYGFGLATSTKGTDTQYF
TRBV6-5	TRBJ2-1	15	CASSYSIHGLNEQFF
TRBV11-2	TRBJ2-2	15	CASSSRDRGTGELFF
TRBV12-3/TRBV12-4	TRBJ1-1	16	CASSFRDRDMNTEAFF
TRBV6-5	TRBJ1-2	13	CASSPTGTGGYTF
TRBV6-6	TRBJ2-1	13	CASIRIPYNEQFF
TRBV12-3/TRBV12-4	TRBJ1-3	16	CASSSLRERSGNTIYF
TRBV6-1	TRBJ2-3	11	CASRVTDTQYF
TRBV5-4	TRBJ1-2	14	CASSPGRGDYGYTF
TRBV12-3/TRBV12-4	TRBJ2-7	15	CASSSRTGSIYEQYF
TRBV6-2/TRBV6-3	TRBJ2-2	15	CASSLQGVDTGELFF
TRBV11-1	TRBJ1-1	15	CASSRRTGRSTEAFF
TRBV13	TRBJ2-1	17	CASSLVSPSGNGFEQFF